The next 11 T cell receptor beta chains were all read from a single sample in a study of T cell responses to AZD1222 COVID-19 vaccine. Sequenced by immunoSEQ multiplex PCR; TCRdb stores in-frame clones only, minus some. This table has some 170,000 clones, approximately 90% appearing once. The sample in question was peripheral blood, obtained 28 days after the second dose of the MenACWY control vaccine. Receptor source: an adult who received the MenACWY meningococcal vaccine as a control.

The chain's CDR3 is CGQGNTGELFF. Here the CDR3 DNA reads TGCGGACAGGGGAACACCGGGGAGCTGTTTTTT. The chain is built from TRBV20-1 and TRBJ2-2; 8 bases line up with TRBD1. CDR3 length: 11 amino acids. The germline CDR1 and CDR2 sequences are DFQATT and SNEGSKA (reference sequence).

CDR3 coding DNA: TGTGCCAGCAGTGCCGCCGGGACCCCCCGAGGCAATGAGCAGTTCTTC. Encoded protein: CASSAAGTPRGNEQFF. The chain has TRBV25-1 and TRBJ2-1, with D perhaps assigned TRBD1 or TRBD2 (5 bases each). Trimming removed 4 bases at V and 6 bases at J, with 19 bases between. Per the germline V gene, CDR1 is MGHDK and CDR2 is SYGVNS. The CDR3 runs to 16 residues.

The sample holds one count of this clone. V and J are TRBV28 and TRBJ1-2; no clear D gene. V was clipped by 2 bases and J by 1 base, with 2 bases between them. The CDR3 totals 12 residues. Germline assignment: CDR1 MDHEN and CDR2 SYDVKM. This CDR3 is CASSLNNYGYTF. The CDR3 region has the DNA TGTGCCAGCAGTTTAAATAACTATGGCTACACCTTC.

The rearrangement links TRBV19 to TRBJ2-1; D not certain. V was trimmed by 4 bases and J by 6 bases, leaving 10 bases between them. CDR1 is LNHDA and CDR2 is SQIVND in the germline V gene (reference sequence). This CDR3 comprises 13 residues. The CDR3 reads CASSTYLRNEQFF. The CDR3 DNA reads TGTGCCAGTAGTACCTATCTACGCAATGAGCAGTTCTTC. Full variable domain (remainder filled in from reference TRBV19 and TRBJ2-1): DGGITQSPKYLFRKEGQNVTLSCEQNLNHDAMYWYRQDPGQGLRLIYYSQIVNDFQKGDIAEGYSVSREKKESFPLTVTSAQKNPTAFYLCASSTYLRNEQFFGPGTRLTVL.

This chain links TRBV6-4 with TRBJ2-1, with 13 nucleotides matching TRBD2. The length of the CDR3 is 16 residues. V gave up 4 bases and J gave up 8 bases; unmatched junction bases: 8. Germline-derived CDR1 and CDR2 are MRHNA and SNTAGT. The CDR3 loop is CASSVELAGGMHEQFF. The CDR3 region has the DNA TGTGCCAGCAGTGTAGAACTAGCGGGAGGGATGCATGAGCAGTTCTTC.

V is TRBV7-2 and J is TRBJ2-5; D gene unclear. With 5 bases removed from V and 5 bases from J, the gap between germline ends came to 6 bases. CDR1 SGHTA and CDR2 FQGNSA come from the germline V gene. CDR3 length: 11 amino acids. CDR3 region: CASSPSETQYF. In DNA form, the CDR3 reads TGTGCCAGCAGCCCATCGGAGACCCAGTACTTC.

This clone was counted a few times. This chain links TRBV24-1 with TRBJ2-1; 9 bases agree with TRBD1. Germline V gene sequence: CDR1 KGHDR, CDR2 SFDVKD. Unmatched junction bases numbered 5, after V lost 0 bases and J lost 3 bases. There are 17 residues in the CDR3. CDR3 protein: CATSDLKDRGGYNEQFF. CDR3 in DNA: TGTGCCACCAGTGATTTGAAGGACAGGGGTGGCTACAATGAGCAGTTCTTC.

This rearrangement joins TRBV28 to TRBJ1-1; possible D gene TRBD1, 5 bases. CDR3 length equals 16 residues. Germline V gene sequence: CDR1 MDHEN, CDR2 SYDVKM. Trimming stripped 2 bases from V and 0 bases from J, with 13 bases between. The CDR3 sequence is CASSLGLRGVNTEAFF. The CDR3 nucleotides read TGTGCCAGCAGTTTAGGTCTTCGGGGGGTGAACACTGAAGCTTTCTTT. The whole variable domain, filled in from reference TRBV28 and TRBJ1-1, reads DVKVTQSSRYLVKRTGEKVFLECVQDMDHENMFWYRQDPGLGLRLIYFSYDVKMKEKGDIPEGYSVSREKKERFSLILESASTNQTSMYLCASSLGLRGVNTEAFFGQGTRLTVV.

This chain links TRBV27 with TRBJ2-7; 7 nucleotides match TRBD2. The germline gives CDR1 MNHEY, CDR2 SMNVEV (reference sequence). Trimming took 1 base from V and 3 from J; bases not matched to a gene: 6. CDR3 length equals 15 residues. The CDR3 nucleotides read TGTGCCAGCAGTTTATTGGCTAGCGGAAACTACGAGCAGTACTTC. This translates into CASSLLASGNYEQYF.

The rearrangement joins TRBV28 to TRBJ2-7, with D perhaps given as TRBD1 or TRBD2 (6 bases each). Germline V gene sequence: CDR1 MDHEN, CDR2 SYDVKM. V gave up 2 bases and J gave up 2 bases, with 13 bases separating them. CDR3 length: 15 amino acids. The CDR3 DNA reads as TGTGCCAGCAGTTTAGGGGGCGGGGTTCCCTACGAGCAGTACTTC. Translated: CASSLGGGVPYEQYF.

The chain has TRBV14 and TRBJ1-5; D perhaps matches TRBD1 (6 bases). The ends were cut back, 2 bases at V and 4 bases at J, with 9 bases in the middle. The germline V gene has CDR1 SGHDN and CDR2 FVKESK. This CDR3 contains 14 residues. The CDR3 loop is CASSQSGQNQPQHF. CDR3 bases: TGTGCCAGCAGCCAATCTGGACAGAATCAGCCCCAGCATTTT.